This TCR beta chain emerged from a study of T cell responses to AZD1222 COVID-19 vaccine. Profiled with immunoSEQ multiplex PCR; TCRdb holds only in-frame clones, not every one. The sample has about 120,000 clones, about 90% seen once. This clone was picked up one time. The antigen is undetermined. Study-level points and caveats: With dominance at 160-218 and 743-854, vaccine-associated CD4 TCRs spanned spike. Unmutated variant regions are reportedly the target of nearly half of TCRs that are spike-specific.

The V gene lost 6 bases and the J gene lost 7 bases, with 12 bases spanning the gap. This CDR3 spans 12 amino acids. Sequenced here: peripheral blood, sampled on day 0 of AZD1222 vaccination. The sequence derives from an adult in good health. The rearrangement joins TRBV12-3 or TRBV12-4 to TRBJ1-1, with a possible D match to TRBD1 (5 bases). CDR3 DNA sequence: TGTGCCAGCAGGGGATGGGGCAGTGAAGCTTTCTTT. It specifies CASRGWGSEAFF.